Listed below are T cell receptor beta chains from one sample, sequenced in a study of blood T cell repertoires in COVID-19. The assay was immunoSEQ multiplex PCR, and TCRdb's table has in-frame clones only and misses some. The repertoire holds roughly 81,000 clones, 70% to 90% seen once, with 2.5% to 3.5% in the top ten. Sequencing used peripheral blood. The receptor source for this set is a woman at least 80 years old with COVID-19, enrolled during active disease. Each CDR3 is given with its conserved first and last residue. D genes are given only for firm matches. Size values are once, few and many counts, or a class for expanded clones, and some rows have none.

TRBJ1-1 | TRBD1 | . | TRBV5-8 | CASSRSYRGDSTEAFF | TGTGCCAGCAGCCGATCCTACAGGGGTGATAGCACTGAAGCTTTCTTT
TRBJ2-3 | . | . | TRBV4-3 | CASSPKILGDTQYF | TGCGCCAGCAGCCCTAAGATCCTAGGAGATACGCAGTATTTT
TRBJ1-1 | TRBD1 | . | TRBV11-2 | CASSLRTGGFETEAFF | TGTGCCAGCAGCTTAAGGACAGGTGGATTTGAGACTGAAGCTTTCTTT
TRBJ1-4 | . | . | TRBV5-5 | CASSLTGGEGEKLFF | TGTGCCAGCAGCCTAACGGGGGGCGAGGGGGAAAAACTGTTTTTT
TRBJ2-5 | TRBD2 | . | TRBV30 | CAWRPQGGETQYF | TGTGCCTGGAGGCCTCAGGGAGGGGAGACCCAGTACTTC
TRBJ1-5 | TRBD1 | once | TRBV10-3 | CAISGGQGGGGINQPQHF | TGTGCCATCAGTGGCGGACAGGGTGGGGGGGGGATCAATCAGCCCCAGCATTTT
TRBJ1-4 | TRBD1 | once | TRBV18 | CASSPTGTVSEKLFF | TGTGCCAGCTCACCAACCGGGACAGTAAGCGAAAAACTGTTTTTT
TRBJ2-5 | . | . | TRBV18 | CASSPPAETQYF | TGTGCCAGCTCACCACCTGCGGAGACCCAGTACTTC
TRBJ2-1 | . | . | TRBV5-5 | CASSPRTDSYNEQFF | TGTGCCAGCAGCCCGCGGACAGACTCCTACAATGAGCAGTTCTTC
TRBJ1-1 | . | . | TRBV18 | CASSLARNTEAFF | TGTGCCAGCTCACTGGCTCGGAACACTGAAGCTTTCTTT
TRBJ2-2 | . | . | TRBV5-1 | CASSRSGDNTGELFF | TGCGCCAGCAGCCGTAGCGGAGATAACACCGGGGAGCTGTTTTTT
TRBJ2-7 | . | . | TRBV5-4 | CASSLTGYSYEQYF | TGTGCCAGCAGCTTAACAGGCTACTCCTACGAGCAGTACTTC
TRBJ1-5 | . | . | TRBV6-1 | CASSETGLPQHF | TGTGCCAGCAGTGAAACAGGGTTGCCCCAGCATTTT
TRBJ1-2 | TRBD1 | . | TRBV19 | CASQDQQGISNYGYTF | TGTGCCAGTCAAGATCAACAGGGGATTTCTAACTATGGCTACACCTTC
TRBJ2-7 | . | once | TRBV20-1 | CSATQHYEQYF | TGCAGTGCTACACAGCACTACGAGCAGTACTTC
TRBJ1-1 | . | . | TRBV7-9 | CASSPRGRDTEAFF | TGTGCCAGCAGCCCCAGGGGCAGGGACACTGAAGCTTTCTTT
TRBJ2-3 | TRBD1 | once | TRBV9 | CASSVGGRTGFHRDTQYF | TGTGCCAGCAGCGTAGGAGGCCGGACAGGGTTTCATCGAGATACGCAGTATTTT
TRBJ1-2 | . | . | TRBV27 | CASRGNRFDGYTF | TGTGCCAGCAGGGGGAACAGGTTTGATGGCTACACCTTC
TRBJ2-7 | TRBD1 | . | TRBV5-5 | CASSFQTGIHEQYF | TGTGCCAGCAGCTTTCAGACAGGGATCCACGAGCAGTACTTC
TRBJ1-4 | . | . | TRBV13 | CASRSINEKLFF | TGTGCCAGCAGGTCTATTAATGAAAAACTGTTTTTT
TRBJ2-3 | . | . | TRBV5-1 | CASSLGPQGFTDTQYF | TGCGCCAGCAGCTTGGGACCCCAGGGATTCACAGATACGCAGTATTTT
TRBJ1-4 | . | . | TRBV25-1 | CASSDFSPTNEKLFF | TGTGCCAGCAGTGATTTTAGCCCAACTAATGAAAAACTGTTTTTT
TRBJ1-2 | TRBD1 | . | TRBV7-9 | CASTLTGIYGYTF | TGTGCCAGCACCTTGACAGGGATTTATGGCTACACCTTC
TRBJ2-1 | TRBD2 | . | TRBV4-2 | CASSQASRSSGPYNEQFF | TGTGCCAGCAGCCAAGCTAGCCGCTCTAGCGGCCCCTACAATGAGCAGTTCTTC
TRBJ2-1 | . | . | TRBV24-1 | CATSDSGGPYNEQFF | TGTGCCACCAGTGATTCGGGGGGCCCGTACAATGAGCAGTTCTTC
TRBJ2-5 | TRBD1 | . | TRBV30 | CAWSVGTGEETQYF | TGTGCCTGGAGTGTGGGGACAGGAGAAGAGACCCAGTACTTC
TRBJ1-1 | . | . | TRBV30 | CAWGQGTEAFF | TGTGCCTGGGGGCAGGGAACTGAAGCTTTCTTT
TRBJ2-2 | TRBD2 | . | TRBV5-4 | CASSLAGGDFNTGELFF | TGTGCCAGCAGCTTGGCCGGGGGGGACTTCAACACCGGGGAGCTGTTTTTT
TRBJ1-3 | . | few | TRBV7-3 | CASSPDSAGNTIYF | TGTGCCAGCAGTCCGGACAGTGCTGGAAACACCATATATTTT
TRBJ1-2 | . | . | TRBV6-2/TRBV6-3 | CASSYSTRGGLDGYTF | TGTGCCAGCAGTTACTCGACGCGGGGTGGTCTTGATGGCTACACCTTC
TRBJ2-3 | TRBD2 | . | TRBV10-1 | CASSSGASTDTQYF | TGCGCCAGCTCTAGCGGGGCCTCCACAGATACGCAGTATTTT
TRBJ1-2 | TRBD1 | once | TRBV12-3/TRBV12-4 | CASSSGQGRGYTF | TGTGCCAGCAGCAGCGGACAGGGAAGAGGCTACACCTTC
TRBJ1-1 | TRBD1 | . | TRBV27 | CASSGTGVWNTEAFF | TGTGCCAGCAGCGGGACAGGGGTTTGGAACACTGAAGCTTTCTTT
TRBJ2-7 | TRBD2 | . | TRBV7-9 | CASSLLTSGRASGEQYF | TGTGCCAGCAGCTTGCTAACTAGCGGGAGGGCCTCGGGGGAGCAGTACTTC
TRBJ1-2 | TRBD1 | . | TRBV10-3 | CAIRTGTGGNYTF | TGTGCCATCAGGACCGGGACAGGGGGCAACTACACCTTC
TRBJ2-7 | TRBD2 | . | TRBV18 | CASSPLAGDLSYEQYF | TGTGCCAGCTCACCTCTAGCGGGAGACCTCTCCTACGAGCAGTACTTC
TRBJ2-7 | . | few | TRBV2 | CASTVEGYEQYF | TGTGCCAGCACCGTGGAGGGTTACGAGCAGTACTTC
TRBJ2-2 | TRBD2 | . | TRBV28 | CASSLFRLAGAGGELFF | TGTGCCAGCAGTTTATTCCGACTAGCGGGAGCGGGCGGGGAGCTGTTTTTT
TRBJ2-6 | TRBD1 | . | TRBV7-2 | CASSPIPGQGSGANVLTF | TGTGCCAGCAGCCCGATCCCGGGACAGGGTTCCGGGGCCAACGTCCTGACTTTC
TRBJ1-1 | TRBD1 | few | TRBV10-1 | CASSETTTGRTEAFF | TGCGCCAGCAGTGAGACTACGACAGGGAGGACTGAAGCTTTCTTT
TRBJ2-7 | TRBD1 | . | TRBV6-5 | CASSYGQDRISEQYF | TGTGCCAGCAGTTATGGACAGGATCGAATCTCCGAGCAGTACTTC